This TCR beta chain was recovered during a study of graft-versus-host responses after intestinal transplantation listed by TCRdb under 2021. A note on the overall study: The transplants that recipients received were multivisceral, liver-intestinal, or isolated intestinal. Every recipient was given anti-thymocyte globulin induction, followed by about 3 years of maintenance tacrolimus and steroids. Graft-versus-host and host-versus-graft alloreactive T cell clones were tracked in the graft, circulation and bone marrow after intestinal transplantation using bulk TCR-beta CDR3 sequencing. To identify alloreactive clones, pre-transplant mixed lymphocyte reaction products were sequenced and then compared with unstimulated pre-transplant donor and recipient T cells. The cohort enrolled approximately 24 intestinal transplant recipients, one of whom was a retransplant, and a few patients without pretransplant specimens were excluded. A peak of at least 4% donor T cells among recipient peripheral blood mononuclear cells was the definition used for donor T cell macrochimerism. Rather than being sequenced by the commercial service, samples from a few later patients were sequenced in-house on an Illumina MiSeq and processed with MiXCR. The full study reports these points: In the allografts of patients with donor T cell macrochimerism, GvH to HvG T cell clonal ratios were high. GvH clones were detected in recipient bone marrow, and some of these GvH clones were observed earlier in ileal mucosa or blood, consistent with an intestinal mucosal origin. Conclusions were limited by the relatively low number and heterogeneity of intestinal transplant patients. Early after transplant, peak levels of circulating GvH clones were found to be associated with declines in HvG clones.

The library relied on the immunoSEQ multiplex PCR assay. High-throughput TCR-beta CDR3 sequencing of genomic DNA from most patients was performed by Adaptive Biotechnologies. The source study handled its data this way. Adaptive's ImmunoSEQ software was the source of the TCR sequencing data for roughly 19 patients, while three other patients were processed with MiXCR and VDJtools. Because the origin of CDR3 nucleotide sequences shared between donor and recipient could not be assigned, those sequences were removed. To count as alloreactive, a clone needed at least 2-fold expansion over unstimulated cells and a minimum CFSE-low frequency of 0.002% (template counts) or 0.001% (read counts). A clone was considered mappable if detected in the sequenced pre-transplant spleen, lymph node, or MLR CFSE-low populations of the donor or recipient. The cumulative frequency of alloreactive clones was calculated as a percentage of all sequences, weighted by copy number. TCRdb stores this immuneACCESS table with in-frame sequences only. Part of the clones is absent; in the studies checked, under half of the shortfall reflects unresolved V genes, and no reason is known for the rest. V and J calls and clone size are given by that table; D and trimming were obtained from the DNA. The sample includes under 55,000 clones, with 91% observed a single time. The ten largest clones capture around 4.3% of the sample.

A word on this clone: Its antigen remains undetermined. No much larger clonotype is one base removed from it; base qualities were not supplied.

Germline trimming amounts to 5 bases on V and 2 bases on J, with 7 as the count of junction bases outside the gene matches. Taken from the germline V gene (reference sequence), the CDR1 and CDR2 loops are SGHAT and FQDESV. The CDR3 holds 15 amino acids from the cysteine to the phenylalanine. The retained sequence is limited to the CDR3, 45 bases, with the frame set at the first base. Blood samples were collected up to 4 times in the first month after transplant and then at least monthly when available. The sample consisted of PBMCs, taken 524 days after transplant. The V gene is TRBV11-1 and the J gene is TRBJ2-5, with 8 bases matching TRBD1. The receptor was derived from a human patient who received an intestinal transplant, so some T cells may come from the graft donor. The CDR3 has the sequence CASSVTDRGQETQYF. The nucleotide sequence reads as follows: TGTGCCAGCAGCGTAACCGACAGGGGTCAAGAGACCCAGTACTTC.